The TCR beta chain described here comes from a study of blood T cell repertoires in COVID-19 (dated by TCRdb to the early 2020s). Background on the whole study: Samples from collaborators originated in the United States, Italy and Spain and spanned both the acute and convalescent phases of COVID-19. The repertoires were made available in a free public database intended to serve as a resource for research on the immune response to SARS-CoV-2. Deeply sampled blood TCRbeta repertoires from subjects exposed to, actively infected with, or recovered from COVID-19 were included in the dataset. Nearly every sample came with metadata listing a de-identified subject ID, COVID-19 status, age in years and sex. The prospective study material was composed of cDNA or gDNA derived from T cells, B-cell-depleted T cells, or PBMCs. The samples were drawn from two sources: the first 160 participants of the ongoing ImmuneRACE study, and fewer than 1,500 subjects contributed by 6 global collaborators. Where available, HLA class I and class II types were obtained from metadata supplied by the sample provider rather than from assay-based typing. Study-wide findings and limitations: How much clinical and demographic metadata was included differed by source and by participant, and the metadata was provided uncurated.

CDR1 and CDR2, per the germline V gene (reference sequence), are LGHDT and YNNKEL. Trimming leaves V shorter by 6 bases and J shorter by 4 bases, with the junction holding 12 bases beyond the gene matches. The cysteine opens and the phenylalanine closes a CDR3 of 17 amino acids. The retained sequence is limited to the CDR3, 51 bases, with the frame set at the first base. TCRbeta CDR3 regions were amplified from genomic DNA by means of the immunoSEQ Assay, a bias-controlled multiplex PCR. The published analysis was carried out like this. Nucleated cell counts per sample were estimated from amplification of reference gene primers within the assay. To quantify the absolute abundance of each unique TCRbeta CDR3 rearrangement, sequence reads were collapsed and filtered. Productive Simpson clonality was computed per sample as the square root of Simpson's diversity index over productive rearrangements. TCRdb provides this immuneACCESS table in a form limited to in-frame rearrangements. Some clones are lacking; in checked studies, under half of them reflect an unresolved V gene, and why the rest are absent is not known. D and trimming come from the DNA, and the V and J calls and clone size come from that table. This sample has 200,000 or so clones in its table, and around 89% of those were observed once. The ten largest clones add up to 2.6% of the sample.

This clone has a handful of counts. Its antigen is unknown. Per-nucleotide qualities are absent, and no much larger clonotype sits a single base away. Enrolling through a virtual design, the prospective study's participants ranged in age from roughly 18 to 89 years and lived across about two dozen United States geographic areas. In the prospective study, participants were assigned to cohorts based on the clinical history participants reported in a screening survey and a study questionnaire. ImmuneRACE Cohort 3 recovered participants were defined by two consecutive negative NP/OP PCR tests, healthcare professional clearance, or symptom resolution. Each participant in the prospective study had whole blood, serum and a nasopharyngeal or oropharyngeal swab collected by mobile phlebotomists. Over a roughly two-month period, participants in the prospective study had the option of providing additional blood draws and questionnaires. Before DNA extraction, prospective study blood samples were shipped either frozen or at room temperature.

Recombination connected TRBV3-1 (or the pseudogene TRBV3-2) to TRBJ1-3; TRBD1 fits 10 bases in the junction. The source material was PBMCs or T cells enriched from blood (not recorded which). This TCR was sampled from a woman aged 30 to 39 who had recovered from COVID-19. In nucleotide form, the sequence is TGTGCCAGCAGACTGGGACAGGGGACCATTTCGGGAAACACCATATATTTT. Its protein is CASRLGQGTISGNTIYF.